This TCR beta chain was recorded in a study of blood T cell repertoires in COVID-19. The wider study: Spain, Italy and the United States supplied samples that represented acute and convalescent COVID-19. T cells, B-cell-depleted T cells, or PBMCs provided the cDNA or gDNA that served as material.

In the authors' workflow: The authors estimated nucleated cell counts from reference gene primer amplification. Repertoires were generated with immunoSEQ multiplex PCR, while TCRdb's copy carries only in-frame clones and drops some. V and J calls and clone size follow that table, whereas D and trimming were derived from the DNA. The sample gives around 270,000 clones, 80% to 90% of which show up once; more than 3.5% is in the top ten. Clinical history reported by participants formed the basis on which cohorts were assigned. This clone was observed once. V dropped 0 bases and J dropped 3 bases, with 8 bases sitting between them. CDR3 size: 13 residues. CDR1 and CDR2 (germline): GTSNPN, SVGIG (reference sequence).

The chain has TRBV30 and TRBJ2-5; maybe TRBD2 (5 bases). Sequences were obtained from PBMCs or T cells enriched from blood (not recorded which). This TCR was recovered from a young woman who had recovered from COVID-19. The CDR3 is CAWSVSGEETQYF. CDR3 coding DNA: TGTGCCTGGAGTGTATCCGGGGAAGAGACCCAGTACTTC.